These T cell receptor beta chains were read from a single sample in a study of T cell responses to AZD1222 COVID-19 vaccine. Only in-frame clones appear in the TCRdb table, and some are missing; sequencing was by immunoSEQ multiplex PCR. Among more than 140,000 clones listed, 88% were seen once. Source: peripheral blood, taken on day 0 of AZD1222 vaccination. The origin of the receptors is an adult in good health. CDR3s include the opening cysteine and the closing phenylalanine or tryptophan. The D gene is left open where the match is weak. Only some rows state a clone size, as once, few, many or a class for expanded clones.

d_gene	j_gene	abundance	v_gene	CDR3aa	CDR3nt
TRBD1	TRBJ1-1	-	TRBV19	CASDGTGTPLNTEAFF	TGTGCCAGCGACGGGACAGGGACGCCCCTGAACACTGAAGCTTTCTTT
-	TRBJ1-1	-	TRBV7-3	CASSLKEGWNTEAFF	TGTGCCAGCAGCTTAAAGGAGGGATGGAACACTGAAGCTTTCTTT
TRBD2	TRBJ2-7	few	TRBV25-1	CASRGAGRISYEQYF	TGTGCCAGCAGGGGAGCCGGGAGGATTTCCTACGAGCAGTACTTC
TRBD2	TRBJ2-7	-	TRBV3-1/TRBV3-2	CASSQDLSSGIPYEQYF	TGTGCCAGCAGCCAAGATCTGTCTAGCGGGATCCCCTACGAGCAGTACTTC
-	TRBJ1-5	-	TRBV6-5	CASSRTHNQPQHF	TGTGCCAGCAGTAGGACTCACAATCAGCCCCAGCATTTT
-	TRBJ1-1	-	TRBV4-2	CASSPTGDLRKTEAFF	TGTGCCAGCAGCCCAACCGGGGACCTTCGAAAGACTGAAGCTTTCTTT
-	TRBJ1-2	-	TRBV30	CASTGSTNYGYTF	TGTGCCTCCACCGGCAGCACTAACTATGGCTACACCTTC
-	TRBJ1-6	-	TRBV2	CASSVFQPNSPLHF	TGTGCCAGCAGTGTTTTTCAGCCTAATTCACCCCTCCACTTT
-	TRBJ2-2	-	TRBV7-9	CASSPLIGSDFTGELFF	TGTGCCAGCAGCCCTTTGATTGGTAGCGATTTCACCGGGGAGCTGTTTTTT
-	TRBJ1-2	-	TRBV14	CASSQGLGAGGYTF	TGTGCCAGCAGCCAAGGTCTAGGGGCGGGTGGCTACACCTTC
-	TRBJ2-7	-	TRBV25-1	CASSEIWGSEQYF	TGTGCCAGCAGTGAAATCTGGGGGAGCGAGCAGTACTTC
-	TRBJ2-2	-	TRBV7-3	CASSLGGNTGELFF	TGTGCCAGCAGCTTAGGGGGAAACACCGGGGAGCTGTTTTTT
TRBD1	TRBJ1-1	-	TRBV7-2	CASTTGQLNTEAFF	TGTGCCAGCACTACGGGACAGTTGAACACTGAAGCTTTCTTT
TRBD1	TRBJ2-7	-	TRBV30	CACWDRDSYEQYF	TGTGCCTGTTGGGACAGGGACTCCTACGAGCAGTACTTC
-	TRBJ2-5	-	TRBV14	CASSRRLGLETQYF	TGTGCCAGCAGCAGGAGGTTGGGTTTAGAGACCCAGTACTTC
-	TRBJ1-2	-	TRBV7-2	CASSHPLRYGYTF	TGTGCCAGCAGTCACCCTCTGAGGTATGGCTACACCTTC